These 2 T cell receptor beta chains came from one sample sequenced in a study of siplizumab effects on memory and regulatory T cells. Some clones are missing from TCRdb's copy, which holds only in-frame ones; the method was immunoSEQ multiplex PCR. The sample consists of around 100,000 clones, 93% of them appearing once. Material for sequencing was Tregs sorted from blood. The receptor set was obtained from a human donor in good health.

The chain couples TRBV11-3 to TRBJ2-7, with 7 bases identical to TRBD1. Germline trimming cut 6 bases from V and 6 bases from J; bases unmatched to any gene: 8. CDR1 and CDR2 (germline): SGHNT, YENEEA. The length of the CDR3 is 13 residues. The DNA for the CDR3 is TGTGCCAGCAGACGACAGGGCAATCTCGAGCAGTACTTC. It codes for CASRRQGNLEQYF.

V is TRBV19 and J is TRBJ2-6, with D possibly TRBD1 on 7 matching bases. The CDR3 has 18 amino acids. The germline V gene encodes CDR1 LNHDA and CDR2 SQIVND (reference sequence). V shed 3 bases and J shed 0 bases, with 15 bases lying between them. CDR3 protein: CASSIPRRGLSGANVLTF. The CDR3 DNA reads TGTGCCAGTAGTATTCCAAGGAGGGGGCTCTCTGGGGCCAACGTCCTGACTTTC.